Listed below are T cell receptor beta chains from one sample, sequenced in a study of CD8+ T cells in alopecia areata. TCRdb's table, derived via immunoSEQ multiplex PCR, lists solely in-frame clones and lacks some. The table lists under 150,000 clones, approximately 53% of them singletons, with around 0.46% in the top ten. This specimen was CD4+ T cells sorted from blood, taken at week 4, from a patient treated with tofacitinib. Receptors originate from a human donor with alopecia areata. The CDR3 runs from the conserved cysteine through the conserved F or W. A D gene is named only where the DNA matches it firmly. Size is stated for part of the rows, as once, few or many counts, or as a class when the clone is expanded.

-,few,TRBV29-1,TRBJ1-3,TGCAGCGCCGGGGGGTTTGGAAACACCATATATTTT,CSAGGFGNTIYF
-,once,TRBV6-5,TRBJ2-3,TGTGCCAGCAGTTACGGGGCCAGCGGTGGGGGCACGCAGTATTTT,CASSYGASGGGTQYF
-,few,TRBV7-2,TRBJ1-3,TGTGCCAGCAGCTTCTCGATCTCTGGAAACACCATATATTTT,CASSFSISGNTIYF
-,-,TRBV6-1,TRBJ1-6,TGTGCCAGCAGTGATGGGGGGGGCTCACCCCTCCACTTT,CASSDGGGSPLHF
TRBD2,-,TRBV4-1,TRBJ2-1,TGCGCCAGCAGCCAAGTTAAGCGGGAAGACTACAATGAGCAGTTCTTC,CASSQVKREDYNEQFF
-,-,TRBV29-1,TRBJ2-6,TGCAGCGTTGAGCAGGGGAAAACTGGGGCCAACGTCCTGACTTTC,CSVEQGKTGANVLTF
-,-,TRBV4-1,TRBJ2-2,TGCGCCAGCAGCCAAAGGGGTGTCACCGGGGAGCTGTTTTTT,CASSQRGVTGELFF
TRBD1,-,TRBV6-5,TRBJ1-2,TGTGCCAGCAGTTACATCCTGGGACAGGGCTATGGCTACACCTTC,CASSYILGQGYGYTF
-,-,TRBV15,TRBJ1-1,TGTGCCACCACCCTGGGGGGGGACACTGAAGCTTTCTTT,CATTLGGDTEAFF
-,-,TRBV18,TRBJ1-2,TGTGCCAGCTCACCGTCAGTAGCTAACTATGGCTACACCTTC,CASSPSVANYGYTF
-,-,TRBV29-1,TRBJ2-3,TGCAGCGTTGGGGACATTGCACTCACAGATACGCAGTATTTT,CSVGDIALTDTQYF